The TCR beta chain described here comes from a study of cytomegalovirus exposure and HLA in healthy donors. Study summary: In a later analysis, it was reported that the 120 validation repertoires had been produced on the same platform as the roughly 650 repertoires belonging to the first cohort. Study results and caveats: It was reportedly the case that the classifier diagnosed cytomegalovirus status with high specificity and sensitivity. According to the study, about 180 TCR beta chains were cytomegalovirus-associated.

The V and J ends lost 4 bases and 4 bases respectively, with 14 bases between them. CDR1 and CDR2 (germline): MGHRA, YSYEKL. The CDR3 spans 15 residues. Libraries were prepared by immunoSEQ multiplex PCR; TCRdb keeps only in-frame clonotypes and omits some of them. Among tens of thousands of clones listed, 80% to 85% were seen once. This clone was detected many times. Its antigen is unknown. The validation cohort, a group of 100 to 150 subjects, included the donors and was separate from the approximately 660-subject first cohort. The clonotype originates from a woman younger than 30 in good health and CMV-seropositive. The chain joins TRBV4-1 to TRBJ1-5; D is unresolved. Sequencing was performed on PBMCs. The CDR3 DNA sequence: TGCGCCAGCAGCCCTCCCGGGGTCACAAATCAGCCCCAGCATTTT. It is translated as CASSPPGVTNQPQHF.